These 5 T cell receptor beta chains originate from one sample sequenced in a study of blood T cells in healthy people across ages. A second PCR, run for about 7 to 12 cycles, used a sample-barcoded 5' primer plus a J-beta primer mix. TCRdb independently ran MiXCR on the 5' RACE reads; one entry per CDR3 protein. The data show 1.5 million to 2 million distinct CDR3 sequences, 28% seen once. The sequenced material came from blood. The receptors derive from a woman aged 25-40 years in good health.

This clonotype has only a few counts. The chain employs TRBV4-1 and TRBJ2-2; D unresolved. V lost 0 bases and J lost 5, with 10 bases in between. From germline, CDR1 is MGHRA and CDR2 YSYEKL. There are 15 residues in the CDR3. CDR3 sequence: CASSQENRATGELFF. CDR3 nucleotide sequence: TGCGCCAGCAGCCAAGAAAACCGGGCTACCGGGGAGCTGTTTTTT.

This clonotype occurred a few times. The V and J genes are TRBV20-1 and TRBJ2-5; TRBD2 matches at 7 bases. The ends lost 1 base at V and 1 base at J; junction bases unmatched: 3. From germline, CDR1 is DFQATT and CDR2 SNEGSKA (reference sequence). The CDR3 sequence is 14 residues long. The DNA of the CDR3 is TGCAGTGCTAGAGTAGCGGGCCTCCAAGAGACCCAGTACTTC. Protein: CSARVAGLQETQYF.

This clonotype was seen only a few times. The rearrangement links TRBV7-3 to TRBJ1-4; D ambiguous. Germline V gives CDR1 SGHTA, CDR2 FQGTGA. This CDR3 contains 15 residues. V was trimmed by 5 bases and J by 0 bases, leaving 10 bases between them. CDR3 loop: CASSPVGTTNEKLFF. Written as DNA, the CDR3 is TGTGCCAGCAGCCCTGTGGGGACAACTAATGAAAAACTGTTTTTT.

The CDR3 bases are TGTGCCAGCAGCTTCGCGGGACAGGTGAGGCAGCCCCAGCATTTT. Amino acid sequence: CASSFAGQVRQPQHF. V and J are TRBV7-2 and TRBJ1-5; 8 nucleotides match TRBD1. This CDR3 spans 15 amino acids. Germline loops: CDR1 SGHTA, CDR2 FQGNSA. J lost 7 bases, V lost 3 bases, and 8 bases had no gene match.

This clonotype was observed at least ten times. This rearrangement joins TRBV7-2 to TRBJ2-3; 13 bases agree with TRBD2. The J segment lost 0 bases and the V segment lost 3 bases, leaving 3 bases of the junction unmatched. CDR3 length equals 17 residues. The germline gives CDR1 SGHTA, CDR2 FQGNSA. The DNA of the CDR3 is TGTGCCAGCAGCTTCGGGACTAGCGGGGCTAGCACAGATACGCAGTATTTT. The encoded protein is CASSFGTSGASTDTQYF.